Below, 30 T cell receptor beta chains from the same sample are listed, as sequenced in a study of T-cell reconstitution after alpha-beta-depleted transplantation in children. A library of TCRbeta sequences, prepared with unique molecular identifiers, was generated. MiXCR, run by TCRdb on the PCR reads, gives a single entry per CDR3 protein. This sample has 500,000 to 750,000 distinct CDR3 sequences, with about an eighth found just once. The source was PBMCs, mostly from graft donor cells, collected 360 days after TCRalphabeta/CD19-depleted stem cell transplant. All receptors derive from a male patient younger than 18 who had a stem cell transplant for acute myeloid leukemia, so the T cells may come from the graft donor.

The sample holds a few counts of this clonotype. The chain has TRBV5-5 and TRBJ1-5; 7 bases are shared with TRBD1. Germline assignment: CDR1 SGHKS and CDR2 YYEKEE (reference sequence). The CDR3 spans 15 residues. V dropped 7 bases and J dropped 1; count of bases not matched to a gene: 8. As DNA, the CDR3 is TGTGCCAGCTCCGACAGGGCCGGCAGCAATCAGCCCCAGCATTTT. This gives the protein CASSDRAGSNQPQHF.

This clonotype was seen a handful of times. The chain is built from TRBV2 and TRBJ1-5; no clear D. Per germline, CDR1 SNHLY and CDR2 FYNNEI. V lost 3 bases and J 0 bases, leaving 6 bases between the germline ends. The CDR3 runs 14 residues. Here the CDR3 reads CASSDTTSNQPQHF. The CDR3 nucleotides are TGTGCCAGCAGTGACACGACTAGCAATCAGCCCCAGCATTTT.

This clonotype was detected many times. An end of the junction does not agree with germline; a read error may underlie this. The V call is TRBV18, the J call TRBJ2-7; TRBD2 matches 7 bases. The CDR3 contains 13 residues. The V gene's germline CDR1 is KGHSH and CDR2 LQKENI. CDR3 in amino acids: CASSPGTTYEQYF. Written as DNA, the CDR3 is TGCGCCAGCAGCCCAGGGACTACCTACGAGCAGTACTTC.

V usage is TRBV6-5 and J usage is TRBJ2-7; 10 nucleotides match TRBD1. CDR1 is MNHEY and CDR2 is SVGAGI in the germline V gene. V lost 2 bases, J lost 5 bases, and 3 bases stayed unmatched. The CDR3 is made up of 14 amino acids. DNA of the CDR3: TGTGCCAGCAGTTACGACAGGGGGCACAACGAGCAGTACTTC. Encoded protein: CASSYDRGHNEQYF.

V and J are TRBV24-1 and TRBJ2-3, with 10 bases lining up with TRBD2. Germline-derived CDR1 and CDR2 are KGHDR and SFDVKD. The CDR3 loop spans 21 amino acids. V lost 7 bases and J lost 2; bases outside the gene matches: 23. CDR3 DNA sequence: TGTGCCACCAGCGGTATGAACATTCCCGGGACTAGCGTCCGACACACAGATACGCAGTATTTT. Its protein product is CATSGMNIPGTSVRHTDTQYF.

This clonotype was counted a few times. The chain uses TRBV5-1 and TRBJ1-6; D is ambiguous. The CDR3 is 13 amino acids. Germline CDR1 and CDR2: SGHRS and YFSETQ. The V end lost 0 bases, the J end lost 9 bases, and 7 bases lay between the germline ends. CDR3 loop: CASSLGAASPLHF. The CDR3 region has the DNA TGCGCCAGCAGCTTGGGAGCAGCTTCACCCCTCCACTTT. Using reference TRBV5-1 and TRBJ1-6 for the parts outside the CDR3, the full variable domain is KAGVTQTPRYLIKTRGQQVTLSCSPISGHRSVSWYQQTPGQGLQFLFEYFSETQRNKGNFPGRFSGRQFSNSRSEMNVSTLELGDSALYLCASSLGAASPLHFGNGTRLTVT.

The V gene is TRBV2, the J gene TRBJ2-2, with 7 nucleotides matching TRBD1. J was trimmed by 1 base and V by 8 bases; bases with no gene match: 10. From germline, CDR1 is SNHLY and CDR2 FYNNEI. This CDR3 comprises 16 residues. CDR3 sequence reads: CASWEIGTENTGELFF. The CDR3 nucleotides are TGTGCCAGCTGGGAAATCGGGACAGAGAACACCGGGGAGCTGTTTTTT.

This clonotype was recorded at least ten times. The rearrangement uses TRBV24-1 and TRBJ2-1; TRBD1 might be the D (6 bases). V was trimmed by 3 bases and J by 0 bases, leaving 11 bases between them. Germline assignment: CDR1 KGHDR and CDR2 SFDVKD. CDR3 length equals 16 residues. The CDR3 DNA sequence: TGTGCCACCAGTGATCCGGACAGTCGCTCCTACAATGAGCAGTTCTTC. This sequence encodes CATSDPDSRSYNEQFF.

The gene calls are TRBV20-1 and TRBJ2-3, with 8 bases identical to TRBD2. V shed 6 bases and J 5 bases; nucleotides not matched to a gene: 19. The length of the CDR3 is 17 residues. The germline V gene has CDR1 DFQATT and CDR2 SNEGSKA (reference sequence). DNA for the CDR3: TGCAGTGCCGAACACGGTATTGTATCGGCGGGAGGAGATACGCAGTATTTT. Amino acids: CSAEHGIVSAGGDTQYF.

This clonotype was seen only a few times. This sequence joins TRBV20-1 and TRBJ2-1; D ambiguous. This CDR3 is 14 amino acids long. The V end lost 5 bases, the J end lost 6 bases, and 17 bases lay between the germline ends. Per germline, CDR1 DFQATT and CDR2 SNEGSKA (reference sequence). The CDR3 reads CSARRYGYRNEQFF. DNA of the CDR3: TGCAGTGCTCGACGGTACGGGTATCGCAATGAGCAGTTCTTC.

This chain connects TRBV18 to TRBJ2-1, with D tentatively TRBD1 (5 bases). CDR3 size: 16 residues. V was pared by 4 bases and J by 7 bases, with 20 bases between. The germline CDR1 and CDR2 sequences are KGHSH and LQKENI. The CDR3 DNA reads TGTGCCAGCTCACTCAAGGGGTCCCCCGATACAAATGAGCAGTTCTTC. It specifies CASSLKGSPDTNEQFF. Full variable domain (outside the CDR3, taken from reference TRBV18 and TRBJ2-1): NAGVMQNPRHLVRRRGQEARLRCSPMKGHSHVYWYRQLPEEGLKFMVYLQKENIIDESGMPKERFSAEFPKEGPSILRIQQVVRGDSAAYFCASSLKGSPDTNEQFFGPGTRLTVL.

The rearrangement uses TRBV19 and TRBJ1-1, with D unclear. This CDR3 spans 16 amino acids. Germline CDR1 reads LNHDA; CDR2 reads SQIVND (reference sequence). Deletions cut 6 bases from V and 3 bases from J, with 20 bases between. The CDR3 bases are TGTGCCAGTAGAGTCCCCTGGGAGGCACCGGACACTGAAGCTTTCTTT. Its protein product is CASRVPWEAPDTEAFF.

This clonotype was picked up a small number of times. The J gene is TRBJ1-5, the V gene TRBV12-3 or TRBV12-4; perhaps TRBD1 as D (5 bases). Trimming cost V 6 bases and J 7 bases, with 19 bases left between them. The CDR3 spans 15 residues. The chain's CDR3 is CASSSRGDRDQPQHF. CDR3 DNA: TGTGCCAGCAGCAGTAGAGGAGACAGAGACCAGCCCCAGCATTTT.

In its sample, this clonotype was seen a few times. The V gene is TRBV29-1, the J gene TRBJ1-1; 7 nucleotides match TRBD1. Germline V CDR1 and CDR2: SQVTM, ANQGSEA. V shed 3 bases and J 4 bases; nucleotides not matched to a gene: 14. The CDR3 runs 16 residues. The CDR3 region is CSVDPGLTGVGTEAFF. In nucleotides, the CDR3 is TGCAGCGTTGACCCCGGCCTCACAGGGGTGGGCACTGAAGCTTTCTTT.

This clonotype was detected only a few times. V gene TRBV5-6 combines with J gene TRBJ2-1; unclear D gene. CDR1 is SGHDT and CDR2 is YYEEEE in the germline V gene. The CDR3 is made up of 15 amino acids. V lost 4 bases, J lost 6 bases, and 17 bases lay in between. CDR3 loop: CASSPVGVPGNEQFF. As DNA, the CDR3 is TGTGCCAGCAGCCCCGTCGGAGTCCCGGGCAATGAGCAGTTCTTC.

The table lists this clonotype with many counts. The chain uses TRBV6-5 and TRBJ1-6, with 7 bases matching TRBD1. The germline gives CDR1 MNHEY, CDR2 SVGAGI. V lost 5 bases, J lost 9 bases, and 19 bases stayed unmatched. The CDR3 is 18 amino acids. CDR3 protein: CASSHYRTGTTITSPLHF. CDR3 sequence (DNA): TGTGCCAGCAGTCACTACCGGACAGGAACCACCATAACTTCACCCCTCCACTTT.

This clonotype has a single count. The chain couples TRBV19 to TRBJ1-5, with D possibly matching TRBD1 (5 bases). The CDR3 runs to 17 residues. V dropped 6 bases and J dropped 7 bases, with 25 bases sitting between them. CDR1 is LNHDA, CDR2 SQIVND, per germline (reference sequence). CDR3 protein: CASRSLGQGGFGQPQHF. CDR3 nucleotide sequence: TGTGCCAGTAGATCTTTGGGGCAGGGAGGTTTCGGGCAGCCCCAGCATTTT.

This clonotype has a handful of counts. The rearrangement links TRBV15 to TRBJ1-2, with D tentatively TRBD1 (5 bases). This CDR3 has 16 amino acids. Trimming took off 1 base at V and 4 bases at J, with 16 bases between the two ends. Germline CDR1 and CDR2: LNHNV and YYDKDF (reference sequence). As DNA, the CDR3 is TGTGCCACCAGCAGAGTAGTAGGGGTCCGGGGCTATGGCTACACCTTC. The encoded protein is CATSRVVGVRGYGYTF.

This clonotype was observed a few times. V usage is TRBV5-1 and J usage is TRBJ2-7; D is possibly TRBD1 (5 bases). This CDR3 is 14 amino acids long. Germline V lookup: CDR1 SGHRS, CDR2 YFSETQ. Deletions cut 0 bases from V and 2 bases from J, with 9 bases between. The CDR3 coding sequence is TGCGCCAGCAGCTTGGACCAGGGAACCTACGAGCAGTACTTC. Translated: CASSLDQGTYEQYF.

CDR3 loop: CASRQGPTNEKLFF. The CDR3, as DNA: TGTGCCAGCAGACAGGGCCCAACTAATGAAAAACTGTTTTTT. The V gene is TRBV12-3 or TRBV12-4, the J gene TRBJ1-4; a weak D match, TRBD1 (6 bases). V lost 6 bases, J lost 0 bases, and 8 bases lay in between. The CDR3 is 14 amino acids.

J is TRBJ2-1 and V is TRBV27, with D hard to call. Between the trimmed V and J ends, which lost 3 bases and 2 bases, there was a span of 5 bases. The CDR3 sequence is 13 residues long. Germline V gene sequence: CDR1 MNHEY, CDR2 SMNVEV (reference sequence). The CDR3 here is CASSFYTYNEQFF. CDR3 coding DNA: TGTGCCAGCAGTTTCTATACCTACAATGAGCAGTTCTTC.

This clonotype was seen more than once but under ten times. The chain links TRBV5-1 to TRBJ2-5; tentatively, D is TRBD2 (6 bases). V lost 2 bases to trimming and J lost 2 bases, with 10 bases between them. The CDR3 has 14 residues. Germline lookup yields CDR1 SGHRS and CDR2 YFSETQ. For the CDR3, the DNA is TGCGCCAGCAGCTTTAGCGGTTTACAAGAGACCCAGTACTTC. Translating gives CASSFSGLQETQYF.

A few counts support this clonotype. This sequence joins TRBV7-9 and TRBJ2-5; D may be TRBD1 (6 bases). Trimming stripped 1 base from V and 3 bases from J, with 12 bases between. Germline loops: CDR1 SEHNR, CDR2 FQNEAQ (reference sequence). The CDR3 contains 15 residues. The DNA for the CDR3 is TGTGCCAGCAGCTTAGGCAGGACAGCAGAAGAGACCCAGTACTTC. This codes for CASSLGRTAEETQYF.

There are a few counts of this clonotype. In nucleotides, the CDR3 is TGCGCCAGCAGCTGGCGGGAGGCGACCGGGGAGCTGTTTTTT. This gives the protein CASSWREATGELFF. The chain carries TRBV5-1 and TRBJ2-2; 8 nucleotides line up with TRBD2. Trimming removed 3 bases from V and 5 bases from J; junction bases left unmatched: 3. The CDR3 consists of 14 residues. Germline CDR1 reads SGHRS; CDR2 reads YFSETQ.

The gene calls are TRBV28 and TRBJ2-7, with no clear D. This CDR3 has 15 residues. The germline gives CDR1 MDHEN, CDR2 SYDVKM. The germline V and J ends were trimmed by 2 bases and 0 bases, with 11 bases remaining between them. The CDR3 region is CASSLHFMSSYEQYF. The CDR3 coding sequence is TGTGCCAGCAGTTTACACTTTATGAGCTCCTACGAGCAGTACTTC.

The chain has TRBV7-9 and TRBJ2-7; D may be TRBD2 (6 bases). The CDR3 runs to 15 residues. Per germline, CDR1 SEHNR and CDR2 FQNEAQ (reference sequence). The ends were cut back, 5 bases at V and 3 bases at J, with 17 bases in the middle. Written as DNA, the CDR3 is TGTGCCAGCAGCCAGGAGGGGAAACTAAACTACGAGCAGTACTTC. Translating gives CASSQEGKLNYEQYF.

The gene calls are TRBV29-1 and TRBJ2-5; a possible D gene is TRBD1 (6 bases). Germline CDR1 and CDR2: SQVTM and ANQGSEA. The V gene lost 1 base and the J gene lost 2 bases, with 14 bases spanning the gap. This CDR3 has 15 amino acids. The CDR3 DNA is TGCAGCGTTGAAGCAATCCCAGGGGTTCAAGAGACCCAGTACTTC. Its translation: CSVEAIPGVQETQYF.

By its share, this clonotype is large. The chain couples TRBV18 to TRBJ1-1; unclear D gene. V was pared by 3 bases and J by 4 bases, with 9 bases between. The CDR3 covers 13 residues. CDR1 KGHSH and CDR2 LQKENI come from the germline V gene. CDR3 DNA sequence: TGTGCCAGCTCACCCCTGACCCTCACTGAAGCTTTCTTT. Its translation: CASSPLTLTEAFF. The variable domain in full, with the rest retrieved from reference TRBV18 and TRBJ1-1, is NAGVMQNPRHLVRRRGQEARLRCSPMKGHSHVYWYRQLPEEGLKFMVYLQKENIIDESGMPKERFSAEFPKEGPSILRIQQVVRGDSAAYFCASSPLTLTEAFFGQGTRLTVV.

There are many counts of this clonotype. This rearrangement joins TRBV2 to TRBJ2-4, with 8 bases lining up with TRBD2. Germline loops: CDR1 SNHLY, CDR2 FYNNEI. V trimming: 4 bases; J trimming: 8 bases; junction bases outside the gene matches: 7. The CDR3 totals 14 residues. CDR3 nucleotides: TGTGCCAGCAGTGCAGGCGGGAGGAATGACATTCAGTACTTC. Its translation is CASSAGGRNDIQYF.

This clonotype was seen repeatedly, ten times or more. The genes are TRBV2 and TRBJ2-2; D is ambiguous. The CDR3 covers 13 residues. V lost 7 bases to trimming and J lost 2 bases, with 8 bases between them. Germline lookup yields CDR1 SNHLY and CDR2 FYNNEI. The CDR3 protein is CASKLQNTGELFF. The CDR3 DNA is TGTGCCAGCAAACTACAAAACACCGGGGAGCTGTTTTTT.